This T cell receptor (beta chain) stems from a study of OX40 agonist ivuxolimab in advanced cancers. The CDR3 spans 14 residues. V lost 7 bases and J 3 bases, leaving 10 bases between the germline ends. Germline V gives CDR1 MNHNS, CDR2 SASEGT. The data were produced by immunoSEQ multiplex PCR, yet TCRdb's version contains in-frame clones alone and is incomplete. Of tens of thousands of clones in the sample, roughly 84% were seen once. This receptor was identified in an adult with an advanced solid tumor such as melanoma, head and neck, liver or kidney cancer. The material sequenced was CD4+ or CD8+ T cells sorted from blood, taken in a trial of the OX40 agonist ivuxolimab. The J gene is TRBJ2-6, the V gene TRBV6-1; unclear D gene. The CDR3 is CASKPVGGANVLTF. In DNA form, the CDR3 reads TGTGCCAGCAAACCCGTCGGTGGGGCCAACGTCCTGACTTTC.